This T cell receptor (beta chain) is from a study of T-cell memory formation after mild COVID-19. The CDR3 runs 13 residues. Trimming stripped 3 bases from V and 0 bases from J, with 9 bases between. Looked up from germline, CDR1 is DFQATT and CDR2 is SNEGSKA (reference sequence). Whole-study findings and limits: The study detected some responding clones in pre-infection memory, suggesting cross-reactive memory joined. Specificity for SARS-CoV-2 was not confirmed among the second-wave clones peaking on day 37.

This clonotype occurred a few times. Its specificity is unknown. TCRdb called the 5' RACE reads again in MiXCR, with one record for every CDR3 protein. Of 350,000 to 500,000 distinct CDR3 sequences listed, about 25% were seen once; the top ten hold around 13%. This receptor was obtained from an adult woman who had mild COVID-19 (a few samples of this study predate the infection). Cell type and time point are not known. This rearrangement joins TRBV20-1 to TRBJ2-7; D is perhaps TRBD2 (6 bases). Sequencing was done on a sample of PBMCs or a T cell subset sorted from them (not recorded which). Here the CDR3 DNA reads TGCAGTGCTAGTGGCGGGGTCTCCTACGAGCAGTACTTC. It specifies CSASGGVSYEQYF.